This T cell receptor (beta chain) was found in a study of blood T cells in healthy people across ages. Through a sample-barcoded 5' primer and a J-beta primer mix, a second PCR was run for roughly 7 to 12 cycles. TCRdb itself ran the 5' RACE reads through MiXCR, one entry per CDR3 protein. Among about 1.7 million distinct CDR3 sequences listed, roughly 27% were seen once. This clonotype has only a few counts. The V gene lost 0 bases and the J gene lost 6 bases, with 17 bases spanning the gap. The length of the CDR3 is 16 residues. From germline, CDR1 is SGHDN and CDR2 FVKESK. V is TRBV14 and J is TRBJ1-2; D gene uncertain. This receptor was taken from a woman in her 30s in good health. What was sequenced was blood. The CDR3 sequence is CASSQEVAGLSHGYTF. In nucleotides, the CDR3 is TGTGCCAGCAGCCAAGAAGTGGCGGGCTTATCACATGGCTACACCTTC.